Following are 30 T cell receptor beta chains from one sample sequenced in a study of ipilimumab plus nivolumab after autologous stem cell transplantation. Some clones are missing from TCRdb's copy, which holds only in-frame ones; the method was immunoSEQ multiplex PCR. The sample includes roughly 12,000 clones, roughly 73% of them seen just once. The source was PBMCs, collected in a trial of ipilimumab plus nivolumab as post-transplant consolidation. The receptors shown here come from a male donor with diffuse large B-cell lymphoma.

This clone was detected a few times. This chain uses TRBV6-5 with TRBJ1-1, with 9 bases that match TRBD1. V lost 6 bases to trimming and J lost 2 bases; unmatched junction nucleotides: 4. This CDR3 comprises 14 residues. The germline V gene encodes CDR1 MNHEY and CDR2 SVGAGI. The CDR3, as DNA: TGTGCCAGCAGAACCACAGGGGGCAACACTGAAGCTTTCTTT. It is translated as CASRTTGGNTEAFF.

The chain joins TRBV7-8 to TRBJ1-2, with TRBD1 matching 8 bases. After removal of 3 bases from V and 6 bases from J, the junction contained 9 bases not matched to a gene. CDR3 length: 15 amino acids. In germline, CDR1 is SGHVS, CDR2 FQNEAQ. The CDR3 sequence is CASSFIPRGLDGYTF. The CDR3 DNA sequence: TGTGCCAGCAGCTTCATTCCCAGGGGGCTGGATGGCTACACCTTC.

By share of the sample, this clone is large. CDR3 nucleotide sequence: TGTGCCAGCGGTCGGTCCGGTGAGAATGAAAAACTGTTTTTT. Its protein is CASGRSGENEKLFF. The chain combines TRBV5-4 with TRBJ1-4; D is unclear. In germline, CDR1 is SGHNT, CDR2 YYREEE (reference sequence). CDR3 length equals 14 residues. Trimming cost V 7 bases and J 5 bases, with 15 bases left between them.

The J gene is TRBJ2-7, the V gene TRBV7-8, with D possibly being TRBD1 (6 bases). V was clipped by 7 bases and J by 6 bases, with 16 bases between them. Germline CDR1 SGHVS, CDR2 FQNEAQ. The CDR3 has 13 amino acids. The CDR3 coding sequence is TGTGCCAGCAATTCCCCGGGACACCTCGAGCAGTACTTC. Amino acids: CASNSPGHLEQYF.

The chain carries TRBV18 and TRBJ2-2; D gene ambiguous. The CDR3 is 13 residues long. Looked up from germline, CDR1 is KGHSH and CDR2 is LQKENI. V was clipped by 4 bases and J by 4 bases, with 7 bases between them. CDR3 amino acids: CASSLLSTGELFF. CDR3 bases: TGTGCCAGCTCACTGTTATCCACCGGGGAGCTGTTTTTT.

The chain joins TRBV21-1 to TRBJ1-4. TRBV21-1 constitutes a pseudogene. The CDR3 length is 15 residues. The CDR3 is CASTSQRFFNEKLFF. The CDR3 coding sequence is TGTGCCAGCACCTCCCAGAGGTTCTTTAATGAAAAACTGTTTTTT.

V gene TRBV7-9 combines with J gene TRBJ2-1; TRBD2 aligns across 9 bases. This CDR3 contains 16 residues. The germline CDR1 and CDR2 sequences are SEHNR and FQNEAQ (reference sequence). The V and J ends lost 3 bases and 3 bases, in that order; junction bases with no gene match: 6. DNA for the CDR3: TGTGCCAGCAGCTTTTTCTCACTAGCGGGCTACAATGAGCAGTTCTTC. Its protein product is CASSFFSLAGYNEQFF.

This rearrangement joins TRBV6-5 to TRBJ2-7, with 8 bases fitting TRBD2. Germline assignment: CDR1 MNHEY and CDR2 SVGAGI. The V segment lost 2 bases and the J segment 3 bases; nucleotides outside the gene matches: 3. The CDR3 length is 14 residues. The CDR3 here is CASSYGTRGYEQYF. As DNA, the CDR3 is TGTGCCAGCAGTTACGGGACTAGGGGCTACGAGCAGTACTTC.

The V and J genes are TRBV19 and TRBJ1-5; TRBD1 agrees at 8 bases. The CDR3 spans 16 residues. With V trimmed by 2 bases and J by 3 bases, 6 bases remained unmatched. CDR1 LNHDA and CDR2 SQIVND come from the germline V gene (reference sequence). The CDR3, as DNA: TGTGCCAGTAGTATAATTCAGGGGGCAAACAATCAGCCCCAGCATTTT. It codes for CASSIIQGANNQPQHF. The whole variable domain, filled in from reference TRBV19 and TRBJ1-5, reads DGGITQSPKYLFRKEGQNVTLSCEQNLNHDAMYWYRQDPGQGLRLIYYSQIVNDFQKGDIAEGYSVSREKKESFPLTVTSAQKNPTAFYLCASSIIQGANNQPQHFGDGTRLSIL.

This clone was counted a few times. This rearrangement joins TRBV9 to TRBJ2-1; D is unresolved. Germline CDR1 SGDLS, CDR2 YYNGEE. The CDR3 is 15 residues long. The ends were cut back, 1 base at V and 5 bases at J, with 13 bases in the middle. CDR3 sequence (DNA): TGTGCCAGCAGCGTAATCGAGTCCCTCCACAATGAGCAGTTCTTC. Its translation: CASSVIESLHNEQFF. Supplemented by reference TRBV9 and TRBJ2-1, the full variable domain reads DSGVTQTPKHLITATGQRVTLRCSPRSGDLSVYWYQQSLDQGLQFLIQYYNGEERAKGNILERFSAQQFPDLHSELNLSSLELGDSALYFCASSVIESLHNEQFFGPGTRLTVL.

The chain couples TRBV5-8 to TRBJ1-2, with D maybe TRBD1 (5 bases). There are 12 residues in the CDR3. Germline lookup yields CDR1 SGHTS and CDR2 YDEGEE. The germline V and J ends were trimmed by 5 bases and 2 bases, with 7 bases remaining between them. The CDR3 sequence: CASSHRNYGYTF. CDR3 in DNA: TGTGCCAGCAGTCACAGGAACTATGGCTACACCTTC.

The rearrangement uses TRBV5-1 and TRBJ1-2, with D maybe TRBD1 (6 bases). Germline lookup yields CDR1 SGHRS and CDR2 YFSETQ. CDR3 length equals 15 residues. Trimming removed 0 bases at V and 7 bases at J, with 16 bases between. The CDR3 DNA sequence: TGCGCCAGCAGCTTGGAAGGTGTGGGGGGCCGTGGCTACACCTTC. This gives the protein CASSLEGVGGRGYTF.

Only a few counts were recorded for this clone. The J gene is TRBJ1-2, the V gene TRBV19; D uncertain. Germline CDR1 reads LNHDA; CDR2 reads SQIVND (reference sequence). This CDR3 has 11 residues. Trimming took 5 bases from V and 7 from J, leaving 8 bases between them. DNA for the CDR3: TGTGCCAGTAGTTGGCAGGTTGGCTACACCTTC. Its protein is CASSWQVGYTF. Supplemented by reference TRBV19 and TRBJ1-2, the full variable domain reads DGGITQSPKYLFRKEGQNVTLSCEQNLNHDAMYWYRQDPGQGLRLIYYSQIVNDFQKGDIAEGYSVSREKKESFPLTVTSAQKNPTAFYLCASSWQVGYTFGSGTRLTVV.

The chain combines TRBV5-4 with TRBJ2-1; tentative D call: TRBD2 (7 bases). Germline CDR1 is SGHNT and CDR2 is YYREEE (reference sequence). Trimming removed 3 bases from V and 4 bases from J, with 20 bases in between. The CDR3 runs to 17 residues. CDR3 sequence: CASSWTGGGGRYNEQFF. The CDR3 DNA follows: TGTGCCAGCAGCTGGACCGGAGGCGGGGGCCGATACAATGAGCAGTTCTTC.

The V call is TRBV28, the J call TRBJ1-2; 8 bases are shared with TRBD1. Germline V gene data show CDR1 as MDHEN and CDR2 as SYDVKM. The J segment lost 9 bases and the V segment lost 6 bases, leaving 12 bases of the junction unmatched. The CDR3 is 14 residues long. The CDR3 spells CASRSTGDKRSYTF. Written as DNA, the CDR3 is TGTGCCAGCAGGTCGACAGGGGACAAAAGGAGCTACACCTTC.

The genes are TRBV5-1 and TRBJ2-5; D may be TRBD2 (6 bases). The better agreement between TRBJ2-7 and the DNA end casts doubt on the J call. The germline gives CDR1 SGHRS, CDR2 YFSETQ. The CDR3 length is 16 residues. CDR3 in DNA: TGCGCCAGCAGCCCTCCCCTAGCGACCACACCCTACGAGCAGTACTTC. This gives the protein CASSPPLATTPYEQYF.

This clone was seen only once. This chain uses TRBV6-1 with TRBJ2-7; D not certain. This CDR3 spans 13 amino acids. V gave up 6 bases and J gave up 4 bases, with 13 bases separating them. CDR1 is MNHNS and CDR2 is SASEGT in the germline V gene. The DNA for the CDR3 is TGTGCCAGCAGCCGTGACACCCGATACGAGCAGTACTTC. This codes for CASSRDTRYEQYF.

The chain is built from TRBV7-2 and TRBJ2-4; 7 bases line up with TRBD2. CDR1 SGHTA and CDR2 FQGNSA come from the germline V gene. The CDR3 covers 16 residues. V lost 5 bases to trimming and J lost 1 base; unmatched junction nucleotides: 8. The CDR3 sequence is CASSASTSHAKNIQYF. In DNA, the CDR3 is TGTGCCAGCAGCGCTTCGACTAGCCACGCCAAAAACATTCAGTACTTC.

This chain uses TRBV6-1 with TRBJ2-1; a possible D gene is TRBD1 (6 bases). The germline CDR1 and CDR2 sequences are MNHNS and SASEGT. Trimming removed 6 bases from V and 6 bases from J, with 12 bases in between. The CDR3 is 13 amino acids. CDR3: CASRNGQSNEQFF. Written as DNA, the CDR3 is TGTGCCAGCAGAAATGGACAGTCCAATGAGCAGTTCTTC.

This CDR3 reads CATSGEHGNTIYF. CDR3 in DNA: TGTGCCACTTCAGGGGAGCACGGAAACACCATATATTTT. The chain joins TRBV19 to TRBJ1-3; D is perhaps TRBD1 (6 bases). The CDR3 is made up of 13 amino acids. Germline lookup yields CDR1 LNHDA and CDR2 SQIVND (reference sequence). Trimming took 10 bases from V and 4 from J, leaving 14 bases between them. Using reference TRBV19 and TRBJ1-3 for the parts outside the CDR3, the full variable domain is DGGITQSPKYLFRKEGQNVTLSCEQNLNHDAMYWYRQDPGQGLRLIYYSQIVNDFQKGDIAEGYSVSREKKESFPLTVTSAQKNPTAFYLCATSGEHGNTIYFGEGSWLTVV.

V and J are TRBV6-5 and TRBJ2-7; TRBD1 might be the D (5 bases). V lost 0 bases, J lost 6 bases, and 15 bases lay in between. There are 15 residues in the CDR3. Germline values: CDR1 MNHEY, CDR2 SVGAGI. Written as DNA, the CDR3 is TGTGCCAGCAGTTACTCCCGGACACCCCTTGGCGAGCAGTACTTC. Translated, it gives CASSYSRTPLGEQYF.

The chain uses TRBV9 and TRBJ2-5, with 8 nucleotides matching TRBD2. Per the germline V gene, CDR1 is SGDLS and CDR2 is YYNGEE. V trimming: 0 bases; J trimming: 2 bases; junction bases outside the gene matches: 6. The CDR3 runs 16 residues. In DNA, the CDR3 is TGTGCCAGCAGCGTAGCGGGGGGGGCCCTTCAAGAGACCCAGTACTTC. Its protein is CASSVAGGALQETQYF.

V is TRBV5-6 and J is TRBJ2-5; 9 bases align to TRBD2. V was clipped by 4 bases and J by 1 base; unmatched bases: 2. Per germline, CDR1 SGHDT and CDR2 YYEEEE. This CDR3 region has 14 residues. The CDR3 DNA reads TGTGCCAGCAGCCATAGCGGGAGCCAAGAGACCCAGTACTTC. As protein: CASSHSGSQETQYF.

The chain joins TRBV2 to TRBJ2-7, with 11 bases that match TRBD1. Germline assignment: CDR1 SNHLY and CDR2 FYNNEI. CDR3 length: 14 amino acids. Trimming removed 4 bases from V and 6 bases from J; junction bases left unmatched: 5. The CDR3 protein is CASSGWTGGGEQYF. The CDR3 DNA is TGTGCCAGCAGTGGCTGGACAGGGGGCGGCGAGCAGTACTTC.

This CDR3 is CASSRFMTGNNSPLHF. The CDR3 DNA reads TGTGCCAGCAGCCGATTTATGACAGGGAACAATTCACCCCTCCACTTT. The chain links TRBV6-6 to TRBJ1-6; 7 bases fit TRBD1. The CDR3 is made up of 16 amino acids. Losses at the gene ends were 6 bases for V and 7 bases for J; bases not matched to a gene: 12. Germline V gene sequence: CDR1 MNHNY, CDR2 SVGAGI (reference sequence).

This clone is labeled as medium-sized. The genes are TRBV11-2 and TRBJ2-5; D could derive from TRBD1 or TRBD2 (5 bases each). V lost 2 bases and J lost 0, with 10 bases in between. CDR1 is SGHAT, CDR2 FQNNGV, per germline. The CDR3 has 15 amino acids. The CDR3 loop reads CASSLMGVYQETQYF. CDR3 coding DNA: TGTGCCAGCAGCTTAATGGGGGTGTACCAAGAGACCCAGTACTTC.

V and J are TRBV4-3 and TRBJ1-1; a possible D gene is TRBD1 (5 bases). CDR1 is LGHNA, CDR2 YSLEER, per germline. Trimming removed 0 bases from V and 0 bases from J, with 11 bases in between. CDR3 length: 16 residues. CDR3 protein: CASSQEGQLMNTEAFF. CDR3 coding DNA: TGCGCCAGCAGCCAAGAGGGGCAACTCATGAACACTGAAGCTTTCTTT.

This CDR3 reads CASSYSGGLAYEQYF. As DNA, the CDR3 is TGTGCCAGCAGTTACTCGGGAGGGTTAGCCTACGAGCAGTACTTC. The chain employs TRBV6-5 and TRBJ2-7, with 7 bases lining up with TRBD2. Germline CDR1 reads MNHEY; CDR2 reads SVGAGI. Trimming took 0 bases from V and 2 from J; bases not matched to a gene: 4. The CDR3 contains 15 residues.

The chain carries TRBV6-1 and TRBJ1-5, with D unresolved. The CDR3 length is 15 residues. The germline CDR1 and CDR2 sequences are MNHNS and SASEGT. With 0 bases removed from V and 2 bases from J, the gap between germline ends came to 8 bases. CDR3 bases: TGTGCCAGCAGTGAAGCCTGGGCGGGCAATCAGCCCCAGCATTTT. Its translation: CASSEAWAGNQPQHF.

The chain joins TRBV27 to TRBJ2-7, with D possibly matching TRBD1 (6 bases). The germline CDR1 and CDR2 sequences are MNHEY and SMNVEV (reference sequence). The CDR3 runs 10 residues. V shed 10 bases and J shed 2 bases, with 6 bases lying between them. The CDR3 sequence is CATGAYEQYF. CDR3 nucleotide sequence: TGTGCCACAGGGGCCTACGAGCAGTACTTC.